Each of the 2 T cell receptor beta chains below was sequenced from the same sample in a study of blood T cell repertoires in COVID-19. The protocol was immunoSEQ multiplex PCR, while the TCRdb copy is restricted to in-frame clones and leaves out a portion. The sample shows some 340,000 clones, approximately 90% of them seen only once. The sequencing input was PBMCs or T cells enriched from blood (not recorded which). These TCRs come from a woman aged 25 to 39 who had been exposed to COVID-19.

The gene calls are TRBV7-8 and TRBJ1-6; unclear D gene. Trimming took 2 bases from V and 4 from J, leaving 12 bases between them. The CDR3 totals 16 residues. Germline lookup yields CDR1 SGHVS and CDR2 FQNEAQ. CDR3 in amino acids: CASSLFLPDYNSPLHF. CDR3 DNA: TGTGCCAGCAGCTTATTTTTACCAGATTATAATTCACCCCTCCACTTT.

This rearrangement joins TRBV19 to TRBJ1-3; no reliable D call. V shed 6 bases and J shed 5 bases, with 17 bases lying between them. The CDR3 has 15 amino acids. Germline-derived CDR1 and CDR2 are LNHDA and SQIVND (reference sequence). The CDR3 is CASSRNSAERNTIYF. The CDR3 DNA reads as TGTGCCAGTAGCCGGAATTCGGCGGAGAGAAACACCATATATTTT.